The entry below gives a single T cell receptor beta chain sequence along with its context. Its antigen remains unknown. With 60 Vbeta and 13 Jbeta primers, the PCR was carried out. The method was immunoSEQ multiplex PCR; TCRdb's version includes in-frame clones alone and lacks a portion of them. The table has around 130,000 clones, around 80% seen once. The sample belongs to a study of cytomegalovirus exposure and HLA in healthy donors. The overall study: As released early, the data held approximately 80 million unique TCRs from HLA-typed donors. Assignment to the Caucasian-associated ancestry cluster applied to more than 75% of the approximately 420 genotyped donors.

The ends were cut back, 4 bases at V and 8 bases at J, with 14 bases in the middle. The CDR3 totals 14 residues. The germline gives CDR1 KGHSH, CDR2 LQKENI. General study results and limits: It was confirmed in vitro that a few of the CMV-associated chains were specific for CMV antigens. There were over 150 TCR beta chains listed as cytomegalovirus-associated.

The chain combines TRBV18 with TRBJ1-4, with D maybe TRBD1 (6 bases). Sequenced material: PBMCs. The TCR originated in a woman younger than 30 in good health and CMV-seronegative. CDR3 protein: CASSRGQTGEKLFF. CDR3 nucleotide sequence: TGTGCCAGCTCACGAGGACAGACGGGGGAAAAACTGTTTTTT.